The present T cell receptor beta chain was sequenced within a study of early T cells in non-severe SARS-CoV-2 infection. On the study more broadly: The sequenced material was bulk RNA from unsorted whole blood, and its chains were unpaired.

This clonotype has a handful of counts. Its antigen remains unidentified. Findings and limits, study-wide: Lookups in VDJdb leaned toward anti-spike CD8 responses and missed private and CD4 specificities.

The protocol attached unique molecular identifiers to individual cDNA molecules. TCRdb re-called the 5' RACE reads with MiXCR, one entry per CDR3 protein. Among roughly 93,000 distinct CDR3 sequences listed, about 10% were seen once. CDR3 size: 15 residues. Germline trimming cut 2 bases from V and 5 bases from J; bases unmatched to any gene: 5. V and J are TRBV12-3 or TRBV12-4 and TRBJ2-5, with 10 bases identical to TRBD2. The sequence was collected from an adult who was a healthcare worker with PCR-confirmed SARS-CoV-2 infection or an uninfected control (not recorded which). Specimen: whole blood. This chain's CDR3 is CASSLSTGLAETQYF. CDR3 DNA sequence: TGTGCCAGCAGTTTATCAACGGGACTAGCGGAGACCCAGTACTTC.